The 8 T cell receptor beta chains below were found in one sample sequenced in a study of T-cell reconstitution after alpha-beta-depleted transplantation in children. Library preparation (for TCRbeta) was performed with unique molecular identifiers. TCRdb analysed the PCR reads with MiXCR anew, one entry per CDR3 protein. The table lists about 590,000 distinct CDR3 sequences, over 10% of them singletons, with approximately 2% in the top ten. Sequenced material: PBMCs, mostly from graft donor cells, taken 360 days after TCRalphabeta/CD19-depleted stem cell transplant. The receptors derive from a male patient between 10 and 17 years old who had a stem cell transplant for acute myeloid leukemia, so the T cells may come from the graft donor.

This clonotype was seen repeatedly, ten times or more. The CDR3 loop reads CASSPQEGLHNEQFF. For the CDR3, the DNA is TGCGCCAGCAGCCCACAAGAGGGCCTGCACAATGAGCAGTTCTTC. V usage is TRBV4-3 and J usage is TRBJ2-1, with D perhaps TRBD2 (5 bases). V was pared by 4 bases and J by 5 bases, with 15 bases between. The CDR3 runs to 15 residues. Germline V gene sequence: CDR1 LGHNA, CDR2 YSLEER.

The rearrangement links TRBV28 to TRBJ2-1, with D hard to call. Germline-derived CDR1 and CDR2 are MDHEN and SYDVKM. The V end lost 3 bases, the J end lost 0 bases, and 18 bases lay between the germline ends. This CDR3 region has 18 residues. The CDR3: CASSFLGSLGPSYNEQFF. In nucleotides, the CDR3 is TGTGCCAGCAGTTTTTTGGGCTCCCTGGGTCCCTCCTACAATGAGCAGTTCTTC. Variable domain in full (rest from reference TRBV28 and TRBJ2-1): DVKVTQSSRYLVKRTGEKVFLECVQDMDHENMFWYRQDPGLGLRLIYFSYDVKMKEKGDIPEGYSVSREKKERFSLILESASTNQTSMYLCASSFLGSLGPSYNEQFFGPGTRLTVL.

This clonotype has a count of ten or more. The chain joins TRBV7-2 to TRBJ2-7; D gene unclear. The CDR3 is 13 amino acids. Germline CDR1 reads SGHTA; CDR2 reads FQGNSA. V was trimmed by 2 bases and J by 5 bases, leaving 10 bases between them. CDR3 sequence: CASSLRRVDEQYF. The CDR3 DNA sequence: TGTGCCAGCAGCTTACGCCGGGTTGACGAGCAGTACTTC. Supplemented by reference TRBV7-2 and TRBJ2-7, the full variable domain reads GAGVSQSPSNKVTEKGKDVELRCDPISGHTALYWYRQSLGQGLEFLIYFQGNSAPDKSGLPSDRFSAERTGGSVSTLTIQRTQQEDSAVYLCASSLRRVDEQYFGPGTRLTVT.

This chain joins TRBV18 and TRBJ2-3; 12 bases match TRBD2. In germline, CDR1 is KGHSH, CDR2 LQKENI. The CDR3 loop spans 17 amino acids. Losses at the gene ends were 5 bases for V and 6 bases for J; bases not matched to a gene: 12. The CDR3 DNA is TGTGCCAGCTCATCATCGCGACTAGCGGGAGTTCGGGATACGCAGTATTTT. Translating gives CASSSSRLAGVRDTQYF.

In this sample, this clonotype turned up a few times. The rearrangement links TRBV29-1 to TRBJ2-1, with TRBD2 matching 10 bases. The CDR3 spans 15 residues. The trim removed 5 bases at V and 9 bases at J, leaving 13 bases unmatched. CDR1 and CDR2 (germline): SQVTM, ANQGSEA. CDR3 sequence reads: CSVNGASGRIGEQFF. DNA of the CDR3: TGCAGCGTTAATGGGGCTAGCGGGAGAATCGGTGAGCAGTTCTTC.

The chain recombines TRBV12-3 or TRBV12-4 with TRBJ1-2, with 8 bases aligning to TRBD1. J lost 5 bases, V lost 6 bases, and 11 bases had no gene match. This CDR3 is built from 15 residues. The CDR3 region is CASSLARDRWYGYTF. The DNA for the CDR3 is TGTGCCAGCAGCCTGGCGCGGGACAGGTGGTATGGCTACACCTTC.

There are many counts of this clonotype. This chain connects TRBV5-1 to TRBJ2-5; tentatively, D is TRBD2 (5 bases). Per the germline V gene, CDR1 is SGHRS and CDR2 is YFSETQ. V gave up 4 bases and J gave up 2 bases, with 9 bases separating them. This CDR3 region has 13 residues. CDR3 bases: TGCGCCAGCAGCGCAGCGGTTCAAGAGACCCAGTACTTC. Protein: CASSAAVQETQYF. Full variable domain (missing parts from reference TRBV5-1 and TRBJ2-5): KAGVTQTPRYLIKTRGQQVTLSCSPISGHRSVSWYQQTPGQGLQFLFEYFSETQRNKGNFPGRFSGRQFSNSRSEMNVSTLELGDSALYLCASSAAVQETQYFGPGTRLLVL.

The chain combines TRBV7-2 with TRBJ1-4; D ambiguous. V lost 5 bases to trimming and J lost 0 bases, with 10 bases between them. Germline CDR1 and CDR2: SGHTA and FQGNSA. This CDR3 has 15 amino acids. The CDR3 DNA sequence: TGTGCCAGCAGCGTTGACACCGCAACTAATGAAAAACTGTTTTTT. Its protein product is CASSVDTATNEKLFF.